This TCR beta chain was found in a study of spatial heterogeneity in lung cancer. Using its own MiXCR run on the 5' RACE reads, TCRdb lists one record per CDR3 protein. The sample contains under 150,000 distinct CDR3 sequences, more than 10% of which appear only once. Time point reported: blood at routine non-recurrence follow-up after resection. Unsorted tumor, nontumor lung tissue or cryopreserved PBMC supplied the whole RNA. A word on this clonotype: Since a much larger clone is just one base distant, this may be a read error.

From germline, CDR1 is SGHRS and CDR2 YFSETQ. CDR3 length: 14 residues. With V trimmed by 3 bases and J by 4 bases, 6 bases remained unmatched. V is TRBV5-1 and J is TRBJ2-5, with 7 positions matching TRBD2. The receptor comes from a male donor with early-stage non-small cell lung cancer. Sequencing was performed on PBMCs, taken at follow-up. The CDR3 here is CASSSVREGETQYF. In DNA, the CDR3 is TGCGCCAGCAGCTCGGTCAGGGAGGGAGAGACCCAGTACTTC.